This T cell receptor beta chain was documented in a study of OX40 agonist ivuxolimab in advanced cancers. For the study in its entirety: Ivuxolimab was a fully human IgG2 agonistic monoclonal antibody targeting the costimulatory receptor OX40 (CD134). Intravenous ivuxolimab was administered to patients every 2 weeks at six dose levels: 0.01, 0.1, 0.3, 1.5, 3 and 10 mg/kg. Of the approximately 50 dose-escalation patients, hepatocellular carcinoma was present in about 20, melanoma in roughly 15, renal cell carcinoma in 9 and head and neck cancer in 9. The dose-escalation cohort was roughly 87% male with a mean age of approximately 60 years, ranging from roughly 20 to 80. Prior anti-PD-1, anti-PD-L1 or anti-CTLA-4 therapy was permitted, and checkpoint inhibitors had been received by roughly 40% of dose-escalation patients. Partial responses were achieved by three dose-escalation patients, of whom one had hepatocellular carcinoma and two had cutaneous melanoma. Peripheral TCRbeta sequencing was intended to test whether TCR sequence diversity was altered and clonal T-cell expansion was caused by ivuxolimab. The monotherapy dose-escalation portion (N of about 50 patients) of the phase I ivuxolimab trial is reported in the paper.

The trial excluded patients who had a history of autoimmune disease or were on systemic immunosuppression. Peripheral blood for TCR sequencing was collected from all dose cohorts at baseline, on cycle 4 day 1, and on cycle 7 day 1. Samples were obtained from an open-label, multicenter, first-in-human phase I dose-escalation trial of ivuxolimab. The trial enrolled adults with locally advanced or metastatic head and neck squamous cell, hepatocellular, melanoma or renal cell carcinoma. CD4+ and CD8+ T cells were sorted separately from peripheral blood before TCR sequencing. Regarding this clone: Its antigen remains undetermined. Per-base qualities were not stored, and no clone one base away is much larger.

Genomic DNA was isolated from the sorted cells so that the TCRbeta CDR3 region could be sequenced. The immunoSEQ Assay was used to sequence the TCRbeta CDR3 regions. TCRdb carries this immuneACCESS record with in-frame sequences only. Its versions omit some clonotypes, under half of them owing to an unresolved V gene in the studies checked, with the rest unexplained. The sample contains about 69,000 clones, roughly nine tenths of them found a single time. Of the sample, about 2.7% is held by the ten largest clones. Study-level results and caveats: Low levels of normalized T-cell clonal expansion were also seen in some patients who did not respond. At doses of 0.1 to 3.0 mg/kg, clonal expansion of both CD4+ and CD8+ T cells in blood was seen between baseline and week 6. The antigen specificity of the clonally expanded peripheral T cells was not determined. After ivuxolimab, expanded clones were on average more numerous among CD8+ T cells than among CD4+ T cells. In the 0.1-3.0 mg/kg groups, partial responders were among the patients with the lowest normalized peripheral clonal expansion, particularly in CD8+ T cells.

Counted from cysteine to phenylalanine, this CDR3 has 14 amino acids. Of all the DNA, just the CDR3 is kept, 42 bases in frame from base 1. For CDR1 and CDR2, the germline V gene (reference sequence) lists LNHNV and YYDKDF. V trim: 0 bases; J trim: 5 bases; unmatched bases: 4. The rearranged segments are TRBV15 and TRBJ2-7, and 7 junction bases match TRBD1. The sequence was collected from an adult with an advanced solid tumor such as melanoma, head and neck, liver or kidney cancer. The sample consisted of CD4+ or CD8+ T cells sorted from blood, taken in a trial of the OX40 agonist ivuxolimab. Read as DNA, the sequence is TGTGCCACCAGCAGAGAGGGACAGAGTAACGAGCAGTACTTC. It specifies CATSREGQSNEQYF.